This T cell receptor beta chain derives from a study of shared clonotypes between healthy human individuals. Broader study findings: With a handful of donors compared, about 5.2% of naive CD4 clonotypes were shared. Naive subsets generally had larger estimated richness than memory subsets.

In regard to this clone: Its antigen is as yet unknown.

V shed 4 bases, J shed 9 bases, and the junction held 9 bases outside the gene matches. The germline CDR1 and CDR2 sequences are LNHDA and SQIVND (reference sequence). The CDR3 totals 17 residues. The assay was carried out at the deep level. Evenly divided among several immunoSEQ plates was the genomic DNA of each subset. The assay was immunoSEQ multiplex PCR, and TCRdb's table has in-frame clones only and misses some. The sample includes approximately 320,000 clones, around 67% seen only once; the top ten take 9% to 12%. The sample consisted of memory CD4+ T cells sorted from blood. This sample's subset: CD45RA-negative fraction. This sequence originates from a man younger than 45 in good health. The chain is built from TRBV19 and TRBJ2-1, with 16 nucleotides matching TRBD2. The CDR3 DNA follows: TGTGCCAGTAGTAGGGGACTAGCGGGAGGGCTGGTCGTTGAGCAGTTCTTC. Encoded protein: CASSRGLAGGLVVEQFF.